This TCR beta chain appears in the sequencing data of a study of T cells after yellow fever vaccination. This clonotype came up many times. What it binds is unknown. This CDR3 is built from 15 residues. Germline lookup yields CDR1 SGHTA and CDR2 FQGNSA. V gave up 3 bases and J gave up 0 bases; unmatched junction bases: 3. Study-level findings and limits: Sorted repertoires could include abundant contaminating clonotypes from bulk cells. Few clonotypes appeared in both CD4 and CD8 compartments. A large majority of primary-vaccination clones showed up again after the booster (approximately 95% CD4, 88% CD8).

The study made its TCR cDNA through 5'RACE template switching. That step introduced a universal primer site along with UMIs. MiXCR, run by TCRdb on the 5' RACE reads, gives a single entry per CDR3 protein. The sample carries a few hundred thousand distinct CDR3 sequences, around 4% recorded once. The receptor comes from a man aged 18 to 35 who received the YFV17D yellow fever vaccine. This specimen was PBMCs, taken on the day of the yellow fever booster vaccination. The rearrangement uses TRBV7-2 and TRBJ2-3; 7 nucleotides align to TRBD2. The CDR3: CASSFLADSTDTQYF. In DNA form, the CDR3 reads TGTGCCAGCAGCTTCCTAGCGGACAGCACAGATACGCAGTATTTT.